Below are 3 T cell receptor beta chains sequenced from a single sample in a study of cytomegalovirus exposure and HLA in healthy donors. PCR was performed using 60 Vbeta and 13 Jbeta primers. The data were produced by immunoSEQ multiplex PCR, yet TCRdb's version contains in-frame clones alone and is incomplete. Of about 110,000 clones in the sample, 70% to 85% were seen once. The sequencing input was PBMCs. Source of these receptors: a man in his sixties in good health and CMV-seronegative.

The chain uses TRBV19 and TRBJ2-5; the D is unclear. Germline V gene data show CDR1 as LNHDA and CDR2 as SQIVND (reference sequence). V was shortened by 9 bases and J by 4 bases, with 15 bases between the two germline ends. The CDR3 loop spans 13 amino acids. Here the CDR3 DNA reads TGTGCCAGCACCACCCGGGTGGGAGAGACCCAGTACTTC. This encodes CASTTRVGETQYF.

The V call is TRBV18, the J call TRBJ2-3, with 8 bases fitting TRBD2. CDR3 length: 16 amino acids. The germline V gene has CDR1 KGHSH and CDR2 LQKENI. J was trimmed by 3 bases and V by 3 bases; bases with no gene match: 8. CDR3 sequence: CASSPSGRGATDTQYF. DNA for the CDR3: TGTGCCAGCTCACCCTCCGGGAGGGGGGCTACAGATACGCAGTATTTT.

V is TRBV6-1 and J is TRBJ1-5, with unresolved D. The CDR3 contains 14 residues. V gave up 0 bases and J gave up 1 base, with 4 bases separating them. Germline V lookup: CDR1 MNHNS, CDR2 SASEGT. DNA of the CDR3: TGTGCCAGCAGTGAAGCCATGAGCAATCAGCCCCAGCATTTT. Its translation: CASSEAMSNQPQHF.